This paragraph covers one T cell receptor beta chain sequence. This record belongs to a study of T cell changes during pregnancy in multiple sclerosis. Libraries were prepared by immunoSEQ multiplex PCR; TCRdb keeps only in-frame clonotypes and omits some of them. In the table there are tens of thousands of clones, about 90% of which are singletons. Trimming took 4 bases from V and 7 from J, leaving 11 bases between them. The CDR3 spans 14 residues. Germline assignment: CDR1 SGHTA and CDR2 FQGNSA. This material consisted of CD4+ T cells from peripheral blood mononuclear cells, taken after pregnancy. This sequence originates from a female donor with multiple sclerosis, enrolled in a pregnancy study. The genes are TRBV7-2 and TRBJ1-6; D uncertain. CDR3 nucleotides: TGTGCCAGCAGCTCCCCTGGCCAGAATTCACCCCTCCACTTT. Translation gives CASSSPGQNSPLHF.